These 20 T cell receptor beta chains were sequenced from one sample in a study of T-cell reconstitution after alpha-beta-depleted transplantation in children (dated by TCRdb to 2016 to 2017). The treatment or condition label, as the study defines it: allogeneic hematopoietic cell transplantation with graft depleted of TCRalphabeta T cells and CD19 B cells. The method behind the library was PCR. TCRdb records Illumina HiSeq 2500 as the sequencer. Molecular barcoding was employed in the preparation of TCR libraries, with unique molecular identifiers being used to normalize TCRbeta repertoire quantification. TCRdb reprocessed the public reads (quality trimming at Q25 with fastp, clone calling with MiXCR) and kept in-frame beta chains. Each entry merges the rows of one CDR3 protein and shows their most common DNA and genes. This sample comprises approximately 230,000 distinct CDR3 sequences, about 24% of them detected only once. Of the sample, about 5% falls within the top ten clones.

Sequences were derived from PBMCs, mostly from graft donor cells, sampled 360 days after TCRalphabeta/CD19-depleted stem cell transplant. Receptors were obtained from a female patient aged 2-10 years who had a stem cell transplant for congenital amegakaryocytic thrombocytopenia, so the T cells may come from the graft donor.

This clonotype was recorded a few times. The V call is TRBV3-1, the J call TRBJ2-1, with 13 bases that match TRBD2. Germline V gives CDR1 LGHDT, CDR2 YNNKEL (reference sequence). The length of the CDR3 is 16 residues. J gave up 8 bases and V 3 bases, and 7 bases lay outside the gene matches. The CDR3 sequence is CASSQAGLAGFDEQFF. CDR3 in DNA: TGTGCCAGCAGCCAGGCGGGACTAGCGGGGTTCGATGAGCAGTTCTTC.

This clonotype was seen a few times. V usage is TRBV28 and J usage is TRBJ2-5; 9 nucleotides match TRBD1. CDR3 size: 15 residues. V dropped 5 bases and J dropped 4; count of bases not matched to a gene: 8. The germline V gene has CDR1 MDHEN and CDR2 SYDVKM. As DNA, the CDR3 is TGTGCCAGCAGTCACGGGGGACAGGGTCGAGAGACCCAGTACTTC. Protein sequence: CASSHGGQGRETQYF. Together with reference TRBV28 and TRBJ2-5, the CDR3 gives the full variable domain: DVKVTQSSRYLVKRTGEKVFLECVQDMDHENMFWYRQDPGLGLRLIYFSYDVKMKEKGDIPEGYSVSREKKERFSLILESASTNQTSMYLCASSHGGQGRETQYFGPGTRLLVL.

Details on this clonotype: This could be a read error, since a much larger clone is one nucleotide away. This chain links TRBV5-1 with TRBJ1-4; D is uncertain. CDR1 and CDR2 from the germline V gene are SGHRS and YFSETQ. The CDR3 sequence is 14 residues long. The V end was cut by 4 bases, the J end by 4 bases, with 11 bases between. CDR3 sequence reads: CASSKGFLNEKLFF. In DNA form, the CDR3 reads TGCGCCAGCAGCAAAGGGTTTCTTAATGAAAAACTGTTTTTT.

The chain is built from TRBV2 and TRBJ1-5; possible D gene TRBD1, 6 bases. The CDR3 covers 14 residues. The V gene lost 6 bases and the J gene lost 4 bases, with 13 bases spanning the gap. Germline lookup yields CDR1 SNHLY and CDR2 FYNNEI. The CDR3 loop reads CASSKTGNNQPQHF. The CDR3 DNA is TGTGCCAGCAGCAAGACAGGCAATAATCAGCCCCAGCATTTT.

V is TRBV5-1 and J is TRBJ2-3; D is possibly TRBD1 (5 bases). The CDR3 contains 13 residues. Per germline, CDR1 SGHRS and CDR2 YFSETQ. Trimming pared 7 bases from V and 4 bases from J, leaving 13 bases between. The CDR3 nucleotides read TGCGCCAGCTCCCATGGGGCCCCAGATACGCAGTATTTT. Amino acids: CASSHGAPDTQYF.

The sample holds many counts of this clonotype. The rearrangement links TRBV4-2 to TRBJ1-1; no clear D gene. Trimming took 0 bases from V and 1 from J, leaving 9 bases between them. Germline values: CDR1 LGHNA, CDR2 YNFKEQ. The CDR3 is made up of 15 amino acids. The CDR3 spells CASSQERAGNTEAFF. CDR3 coding DNA: TGTGCCAGCAGCCAAGAGCGGGCAGGGAACACTGAAGCTTTCTTT.

This clonotype was observed a few times. J is TRBJ2-7 and V is TRBV9; no definite D call. The CDR3 contains 13 residues. V was pared by 2 bases and J by 1 base, with 7 bases between. Germline V lookup: CDR1 SGDLS, CDR2 YYNGEE. The CDR3 region has the DNA TGTGCCAGCAGCGTGGCAGGATCCTACGAGCAGTACTTC. This sequence encodes CASSVAGSYEQYF.

A few counts support this clonotype. The chain recombines TRBV4-1 with TRBJ2-3, with 9 bases identical to TRBD1. The CDR3 contains 15 residues. With V trimmed by 4 bases and J by 2 bases, 4 bases remained unmatched. The V gene's germline CDR1 is MGHRA and CDR2 YSYEKL. The CDR3 coding sequence is TGCGCCAGCAGCCCAACAGGGGGCTTCACAGATACGCAGTATTTT. Protein: CASSPTGGFTDTQYF.

A few counts support this clonotype. The chain uses TRBV28 and TRBJ2-3; TRBD2 aligns across 8 bases. Germline V CDR1 and CDR2: MDHEN, SYDVKM. Trimming cost V 2 bases and J 7 bases; bases outside gene matches: 5. The CDR3 runs 14 residues. CDR3 bases: TGTGCCAGCAGTTTACCGGGAGGGCCGAATACGCAGTATTTT. This encodes CASSLPGGPNTQYF.

This clonotype was seen many times. The CDR3: CSATSVRETQYF. Written as DNA, the CDR3 is TGCAGCGCAACTAGCGTCCGAGAGACCCAGTACTTC. The chain employs TRBV29-1 and TRBJ2-5; 7 bases line up with TRBD2. Germline loops: CDR1 SQVTM, CDR2 ANQGSEA. The CDR3 covers 12 residues. Losses at the gene ends were 7 bases for V and 4 bases for J; bases not matched to a gene: 6.

The chain combines TRBV12-3 or TRBV12-4 with TRBJ2-6; D is unresolved. V gave up 5 bases and J gave up 1 base, with 6 bases separating them. CDR3 size: 14 residues. DNA of the CDR3: TGTGCCAGCAGTCCGAGGTCTGGGGCCAACGTCCTGACTTTC. It codes for CASSPRSGANVLTF.

This clonotype was detected only a few times. The chain joins TRBV10-2 to TRBJ2-5; 8 nucleotides agree with TRBD2. The CDR3 is made up of 14 amino acids. CDR1 and CDR2 from the germline V gene are WSHSY and SAAADI. J was trimmed by 0 bases and V by 6 bases; bases with no gene match: 3. DNA of the CDR3: TGCGCCAGCAGGCGGGGGGTATACCAAGAGACCCAGTACTTC. It yields the protein CASRRGVYQETQYF.

This clonotype occurred a few times. The J gene is TRBJ2-1, the V gene TRBV6-1, with 10 bases identical to TRBD1. The CDR3 is 15 residues long. Looked up from germline, CDR1 is MNHNS and CDR2 is SASEGT. V lost 5 bases, J lost 3 bases, and 4 bases stayed unmatched. The DNA of the CDR3 is TGTGCCAGCAGTCCCCGGGACAGGGGCTACAATGAGCAGTTCTTC. As protein: CASSPRDRGYNEQFF.

This rearrangement joins TRBV20-1 to TRBJ2-1; D remains ambiguous. The CDR3 length is 17 residues. Germline lookup yields CDR1 DFQATT and CDR2 SNEGSKA (reference sequence). Trimming pared 6 bases from V and 1 base from J, leaving 22 bases between. The CDR3 nucleotides are TGCAGTGCCCAGAAGTTTGTGGAAACCCTTTCCTACAATGAGCAGTTCTTC. This gives the protein CSAQKFVETLSYNEQFF.

In this sample, this clonotype turned up a few times. The rearrangement joins TRBV6-4 to TRBJ2-1; D may correspond to TRBD1 or TRBD2 (5 bases each). This CDR3 region has 14 residues. Trimming cost V 5 bases and J 4 bases, with 12 bases left between them. The germline V gene has CDR1 MRHNA and CDR2 SNTAGT. CDR3 region: CASSFRDEYNEQFF. CDR3 DNA sequence: TGTGCCAGCAGTTTCCGGGACGAATACAATGAGCAGTTCTTC.

There are a few counts of this clonotype. This chain links TRBV30 with TRBJ2-2; D ambiguous. CDR1 is GTSNPN and CDR2 is SVGIG in the germline V gene (reference sequence). The ends were cut back, 4 bases at V and 0 bases at J, with 12 bases in the middle. The CDR3 extends over 15 amino acids. DNA for the CDR3: TGTGCCTGGATTCGCGACCAACCGAACACCGGGGAGCTGTTTTTT. Its protein product is CAWIRDQPNTGELFF.

This clonotype was seen a few times. CDR3 amino acids: CSARDFLRDRAYEQYF. The DNA for the CDR3 is TGCAGTGCTAGAGATTTCCTCCGGGACAGGGCCTACGAGCAGTACTTC. The V gene is TRBV20-1, the J gene TRBJ2-7, with TRBD1 matching over 9 bases. The CDR3 contains 16 residues. The germline gives CDR1 DFQATT, CDR2 SNEGSKA (reference sequence). Trimming removed 0 bases from V and 2 bases from J; junction bases left unmatched: 8.

The chain couples TRBV12-3 or TRBV12-4 to TRBJ2-5; 11 bases match TRBD2. The CDR3 runs 15 residues. V shed 3 bases and J 6 bases; nucleotides not matched to a gene: 6. CDR3 in amino acids: CASSLSSGRIQTQYF. DNA of the CDR3: TGTGCCAGCAGTTTGTCTAGCGGGAGGATTCAGACCCAGTACTTC.

The rearrangement links TRBV20-1 to TRBJ2-3, with D possibly TRBD2 on 6 matching bases. Germline CDR1 and CDR2: DFQATT and SNEGSKA (reference sequence). The CDR3 is made up of 15 amino acids. Trimming took off 4 bases at V and 5 bases at J, with 19 bases between the two ends. The DNA of the CDR3 is TGCAGTGCTATTTCGTGGGGGGATCTGGTAGATACGCAGTATTTT. Translation: CSAISWGDLVDTQYF.

This chain links TRBV4-3 with TRBJ2-3; no reliable D call. Trimming pared 0 bases from V and 2 bases from J, leaving 9 bases between. The CDR3 consists of 15 residues. The germline gives CDR1 LGHNA, CDR2 YSLEER. The CDR3 sequence is CASSQEEPVTDTQYF. In DNA form, the CDR3 reads TGCGCCAGCAGCCAAGAAGAACCCGTCACAGATACGCAGTATTTT.